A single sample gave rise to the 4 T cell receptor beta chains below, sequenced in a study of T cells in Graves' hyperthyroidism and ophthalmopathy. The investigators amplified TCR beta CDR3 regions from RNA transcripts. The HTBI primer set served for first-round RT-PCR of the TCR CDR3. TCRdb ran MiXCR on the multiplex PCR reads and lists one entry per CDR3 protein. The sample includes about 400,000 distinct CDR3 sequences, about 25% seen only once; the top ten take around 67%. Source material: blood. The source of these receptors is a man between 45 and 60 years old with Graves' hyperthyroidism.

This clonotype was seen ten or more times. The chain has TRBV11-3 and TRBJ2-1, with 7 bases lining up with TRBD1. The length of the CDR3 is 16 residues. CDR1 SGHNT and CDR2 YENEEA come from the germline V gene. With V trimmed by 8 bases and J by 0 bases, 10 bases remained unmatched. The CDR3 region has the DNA TGTGCCAGCCGGACGACAGGGCCCGTCTCCTACAATGAGCAGTTCTTC. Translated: CASRTTGPVSYNEQFF.

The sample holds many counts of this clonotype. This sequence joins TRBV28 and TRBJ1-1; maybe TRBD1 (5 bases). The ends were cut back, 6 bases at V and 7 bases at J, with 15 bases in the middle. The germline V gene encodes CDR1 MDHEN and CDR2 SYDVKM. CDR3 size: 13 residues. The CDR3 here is CASRHGGYSEAFF. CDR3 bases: TGTGCCAGCAGGCACGGGGGGTATAGTGAAGCTTTCTTT.

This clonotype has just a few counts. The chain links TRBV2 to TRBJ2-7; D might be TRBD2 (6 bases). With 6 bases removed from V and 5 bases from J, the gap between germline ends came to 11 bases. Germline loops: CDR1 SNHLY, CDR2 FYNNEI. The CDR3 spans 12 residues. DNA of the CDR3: TGTGCCAGCAGGTGGAGGGGACACGAGCAGTACTTC. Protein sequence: CASRWRGHEQYF.

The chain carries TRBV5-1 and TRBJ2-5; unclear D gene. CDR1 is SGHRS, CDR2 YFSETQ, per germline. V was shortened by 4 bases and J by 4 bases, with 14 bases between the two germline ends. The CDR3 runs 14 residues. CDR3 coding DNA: TGCGCCAGCAGCCCCGGGTTTGAGAGAGAGACCCAGTACTTC. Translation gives CASSPGFERETQYF.